Listed below are T cell receptor beta chains from one sample, sequenced in a study of beta chain features in type 1 diabetes. Measured with immunoSEQ multiplex PCR; TCRdb has only the in-frame clones, and not every one. This sample has about 650,000 clones, with 9.5% to 15% found just once. The sample comprised naive CD4+ T cells from blood. These receptors were collected from a man aged 30 to 45 with type 1 diabetes. The CDR3 runs from the conserved cysteine through the conserved F or W. The order of the fields is D gene, clone size, J gene, V gene, CDR3 DNA, CDR3 protein. D genes are given only for firm matches. Only some rows state a clone size, as once, few, many or a class for expanded clones.

D: NA
size: NA
J: TRBJ2-6
V: TRBV5-1
DNA: TGCGCCAGCAGCTATACAGACAGCTCTGGGGCCAACGTCCTGACTTTC
CDR3: CASSYTDSSGANVLTF

D: NA
size: NA
J: TRBJ2-7
V: TRBV2
DNA: TGTGCCAGCTCCCGATTGGTGGTCAGACCCTACGAGCAGTACTTC
CDR3: CASSRLVVRPYEQYF

D: TRBD1
size: NA
J: TRBJ2-4
V: TRBV29-1
DNA: TGCAGCGCGATTACAGGGGGCGATTTGAGAAACATTCAGTACTTC
CDR3: CSAITGGDLRNIQYF

D: NA
size: NA
J: TRBJ1-2
V: TRBV29-1
DNA: TGCAGCGTCGTCCGGGACCAGAGTTATGGCTACACCTTC
CDR3: CSVVRDQSYGYTF

D: TRBD1
size: few
J: TRBJ2-7
V: TRBV5-1
DNA: TGCGCCAGCAGCTCCGGACAGGACCTCTCCTACGAGCAGTACTTC
CDR3: CASSSGQDLSYEQYF

D: NA
size: few
J: TRBJ1-2
V: TRBV27
DNA: TGTGCCAGCAGTTTGGTCGGGGGTCCCTATGGCTACACCTTC
CDR3: CASSLVGGPYGYTF

D: TRBD1
size: few
J: TRBJ2-7
V: TRBV7-9
DNA: TGTGCCAGCAGCTTAGAAGGGGGCCAAGGGGCCGAGGAGCAGTACTTC
CDR3: CASSLEGGQGAEEQYF

D: NA
size: few
J: TRBJ2-1
V: TRBV7-2
DNA: TGTGCCAGCAGCTTAACGACCGCCAATGAGCAGTTCTTC
CDR3: CASSLTTANEQFF

D: NA
size: few
J: TRBJ2-1
V: TRBV7-7
DNA: TGTGCTAGCAGTTCCTTGCCAGGGATCTACAATGAGCAGTTCTTC
CDR3: CASSSLPGIYNEQFF

D: NA
size: NA
J: TRBJ2-4
V: TRBV18
DNA: TGTGCCAGCTCACCGGCCGCAGGGGATGCCAAAAACATTCAGTACTTC
CDR3: CASSPAAGDAKNIQYF

D: TRBD1
size: few
J: TRBJ1-2
V: TRBV6-5
DNA: TGTGCCAGCAGTCCCACCGGGACAGGGGGCTATGGCTACACCTTC
CDR3: CASSPTGTGGYGYTF

D: TRBD2
size: NA
J: TRBJ2-5
V: TRBV7-2
DNA: TGTGCCAGCAGCTTAGTTCCTAGCGGGGTGGGGGAGACCCAGTACTTC
CDR3: CASSLVPSGVGETQYF

D: NA
size: NA
J: TRBJ1-2
V: TRBV29-1
DNA: TGCAGCGTTGAAGTATGGGGGGTAGGAGGCTACACCTTC
CDR3: CSVEVWGVGGYTF

D: NA
size: few
J: TRBJ2-3
V: TRBV4-2
DNA: TGTGCCAGCACCAAAGGCACACGGGGAAGCACAGATACGCAGTATTTT
CDR3: CASTKGTRGSTDTQYF

D: NA
size: few
J: TRBJ1-1
V: TRBV6-5
DNA: TGTGCCAGCAGTAAAATACAGGGGAACACTGAAGCTTTCTTT
CDR3: CASSKIQGNTEAFF

D: NA
size: few
J: TRBJ2-7
V: TRBV2
DNA: TGTGCCAGCAGTGGGCAGGTTCCCGACGAGCAGTACTTC
CDR3: CASSGQVPDEQYF

D: NA
size: NA
J: TRBJ2-5
V: TRBV25-1
DNA: TGTGCCAGCAGTGGGGAGACGGGGGAAGGCCAGTACTTC
CDR3: CASSGETGEGQYF

D: NA
size: NA
J: TRBJ2-5
V: TRBV4-2
DNA: TGTGCCAGCAGCCAAGCCCAGGGAGAGACCCAGTACTTC
CDR3: CASSQAQGETQYF

D: TRBD1
size: NA
J: TRBJ1-2
V: TRBV30
DNA: TGTGCCTCTTACCGGGACAGGGGGCCCGGGGATGGCTACACCTTC
CDR3: CASYRDRGPGDGYTF

D: TRBD1
size: few
J: TRBJ1-2
V: TRBV2
DNA: TGTGCCAGCAGGGAACAGGGGGCGCAGGGCTACACCTTC
CDR3: CASREQGAQGYTF

D: TRBD1
size: NA
J: TRBJ2-5
V: TRBV19
DNA: TGTGCCAGTAGTGTACAGGGGTCACAAGAGACCCAGTACTTC
CDR3: CASSVQGSQETQYF

D: NA
size: NA
J: TRBJ2-7
V: TRBV5-6
DNA: TGTGCCAGCAGCTTGTCCGACGAGCAGTACTTC
CDR3: CASSLSDEQYF

D: TRBD1
size: few
J: TRBJ1-2
V: TRBV10-3
DNA: TGTGCCATCAGGGGGACAGGGGAAGATGGCTACACCTTC
CDR3: CAIRGTGEDGYTF

D: NA
size: few
J: TRBJ2-7
V: TRBV20-1
DNA: TGCAGTGCTAGAGTCCGGGGAACCCAGTACTTC
CDR3: CSARVRGTQYF

D: NA
size: NA
J: TRBJ2-7
V: TRBV27
DNA: TGTGCCAGCAGTGCCTCTCGGTCCGAGCAGTACTTC
CDR3: CASSASRSEQYF

D: TRBD1
size: NA
J: TRBJ1-4
V: TRBV4-2
DNA: TGTGCCAGCAGCCAGGCCGGGACAGGGAGCGAAAAACTGTTTTTT
CDR3: CASSQAGTGSEKLFF

D: NA
size: few
J: TRBJ2-7
V: TRBV29-1
DNA: TGCAGCGTGGCCCCCGGGGCGCCTAACTCCTACGAGCAGTACTTC
CDR3: CSVAPGAPNSYEQYF

D: NA
size: NA
J: TRBJ1-1
V: TRBV2
DNA: TGTGCCAGCAGTGTGCAGGGTCTAGACACTGAAGCTTTCTTT
CDR3: CASSVQGLDTEAFF

D: NA
size: NA
J: TRBJ2-2
V: TRBV4-3
DNA: TGCGCCAGCAGCCACCAATCCGACACCACCGGGGAGCTGTTTTTT
CDR3: CASSHQSDTTGELFF

D: NA
size: NA
J: TRBJ2-7
V: TRBV6-6
DNA: TGTGCCAGCAGTTACCTCGGACAGAACAACGAGCAGTACTTC
CDR3: CASSYLGQNNEQYF

D: NA
size: few
J: TRBJ2-1
V: TRBV7-2
DNA: TGTGCCAGCAGCTTAGTGGCGGGGTCCTACAATGAGCAGTTCTTC
CDR3: CASSLVAGSYNEQFF

D: TRBD2
size: NA
J: TRBJ2-3
V: TRBV9
DNA: TGTGCCAGCAGCGCGAGCGGGGGGTCCAACACAGATACGCAGTATTTT
CDR3: CASSASGGSNTDTQYF

D: TRBD1
size: NA
J: TRBJ2-5
V: TRBV2
DNA: TGTGCCAGCAGAGGACAGGACCAAGAGACCCAGTACTTC
CDR3: CASRGQDQETQYF

D: TRBD1
size: few
J: TRBJ2-7
V: TRBV14
DNA: TGTGCCAGCAGGGGGGACAGCACCTACGAGCAGTACTTC
CDR3: CASRGDSTYEQYF

D: NA
size: NA
J: TRBJ1-6
V: TRBV11-2
DNA: TGTGCCAGCAGCTTAGTGCAGAGCTCCTATAATTCACCCCTCCACTTT
CDR3: CASSLVQSSYNSPLHF

D: NA
size: few
J: TRBJ2-1
V: TRBV10-3
DNA: TGTGCCATCTACGCGGAGGAGTACAATGAGCAGTTCTTC
CDR3: CAIYAEEYNEQFF

D: NA
size: NA
J: TRBJ1-1
V: TRBV7-3
DNA: TGTGCCAGCAGCCCCGTTCGTGCGGGGACTGAAGCTTTCTTT
CDR3: CASSPVRAGTEAFF

D: NA
size: few
J: TRBJ2-7
V: TRBV21-1
DNA: TGTGCCAGCAGCGGACCCCGACAGTACCGATCCTACGAGCAGTACTTC
CDR3: CASSGPRQYRSYEQYF

D: NA
size: NA
J: TRBJ1-2
V: TRBV7-2
DNA: TGTGCCAGCAGCTCCCGGGCCACCCTTCCAAACTTCTATGGCTACACCTTC
CDR3: CASSSRATLPNFYGYTF

D: TRBD2
size: NA
J: TRBJ2-1
V: TRBV5-4
DNA: TGTGCCAGCAGCCTTTCGGGACTAGCGGGGGGAAGGGCCTACAATGAGCAGTTCTTC
CDR3: CASSLSGLAGGRAYNEQFF

D: NA
size: NA
J: TRBJ2-1
V: TRBV7-2
DNA: TGTGCCAGCAGCTTACCTTACAGGGTCAATGAGCAGTTCTTC
CDR3: CASSLPYRVNEQFF